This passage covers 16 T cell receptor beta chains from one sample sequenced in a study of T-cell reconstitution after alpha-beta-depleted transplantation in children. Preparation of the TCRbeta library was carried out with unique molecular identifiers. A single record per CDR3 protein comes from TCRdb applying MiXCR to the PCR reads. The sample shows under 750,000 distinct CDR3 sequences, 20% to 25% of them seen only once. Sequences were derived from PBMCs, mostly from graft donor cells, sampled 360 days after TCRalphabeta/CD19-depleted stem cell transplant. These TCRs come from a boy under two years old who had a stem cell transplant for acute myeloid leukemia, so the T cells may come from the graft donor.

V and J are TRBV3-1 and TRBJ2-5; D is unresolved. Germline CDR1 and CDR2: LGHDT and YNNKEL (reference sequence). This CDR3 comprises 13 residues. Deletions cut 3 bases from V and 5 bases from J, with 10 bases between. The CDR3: CASSHVPPETQYF. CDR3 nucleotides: TGTGCCAGCAGCCACGTCCCTCCGGAGACCCAGTACTTC.

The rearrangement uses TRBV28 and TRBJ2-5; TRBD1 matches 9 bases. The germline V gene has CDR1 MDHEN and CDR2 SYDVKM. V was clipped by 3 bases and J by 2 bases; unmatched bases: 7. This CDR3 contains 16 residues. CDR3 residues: CASSFWSDRGQETQYF. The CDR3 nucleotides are TGTGCCAGCAGTTTCTGGTCCGACAGGGGGCAAGAGACCCAGTACTTC.

The CDR3: CASSLDLSPDGELFF. CDR3 nucleotide sequence: TGTGCCAGCAGCTTAGATTTGAGTCCGGACGGGGAGCTGTTTTTT. The chain combines TRBV7-9 with TRBJ2-2; D is ambiguous. Germline CDR1 SEHNR, CDR2 FQNEAQ (reference sequence). The V gene lost 1 base and the J gene lost 7 bases, with 13 bases spanning the gap. The CDR3 has 15 residues.

The CDR3 nucleotides are TGTGCCAGCAGCCAGGGGGGACGCAATCAGCCCCAGCATTTT. Translated: CASSQGGRNQPQHF. The chain recombines TRBV6-1 with TRBJ1-5; 7 positions agree with TRBD1. Germline CDR1 MNHNS, CDR2 SASEGT. With V trimmed by 6 bases and J by 2 bases, 4 bases remained unmatched. The CDR3 has 14 amino acids.

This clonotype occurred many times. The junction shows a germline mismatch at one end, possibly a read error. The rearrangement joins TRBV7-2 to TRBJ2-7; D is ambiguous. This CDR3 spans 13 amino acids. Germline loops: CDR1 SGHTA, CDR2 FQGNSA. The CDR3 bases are TGTGCCAGCAGCTTAGGCCTCTCCGACGAGCAGTACTTC. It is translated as CASSLGLSDEQYF.

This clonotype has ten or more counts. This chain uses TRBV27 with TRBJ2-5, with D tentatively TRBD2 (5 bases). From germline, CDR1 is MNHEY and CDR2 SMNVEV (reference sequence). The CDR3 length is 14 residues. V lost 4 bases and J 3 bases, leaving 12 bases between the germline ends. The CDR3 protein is CASSSGNLEETQYF. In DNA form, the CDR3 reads TGTGCCAGCAGTTCCGGGAACCTTGAAGAGACCCAGTACTTC.

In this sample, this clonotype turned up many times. CDR3 residues: CASSSLGVAQHF. CDR3 sequence (DNA): TGTGCCAGCAGTTCTCTCGGGGTAGCCCAGCATTTT. The chain recombines TRBV12-3 or TRBV12-4 with TRBJ1-5; no firm D call. Trimming removed 4 bases at V and 11 bases at J, with 12 bases between. This CDR3 comprises 12 residues.

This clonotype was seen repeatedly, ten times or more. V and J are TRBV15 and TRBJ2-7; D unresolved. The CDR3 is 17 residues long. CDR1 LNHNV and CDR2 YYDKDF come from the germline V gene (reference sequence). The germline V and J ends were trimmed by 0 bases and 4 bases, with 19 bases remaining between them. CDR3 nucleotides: TGTGCCACCAGCAGAGATAGGTTTGTTGGGGTTACTTACGAGCAGTACTTC. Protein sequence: CATSRDRFVGVTYEQYF.

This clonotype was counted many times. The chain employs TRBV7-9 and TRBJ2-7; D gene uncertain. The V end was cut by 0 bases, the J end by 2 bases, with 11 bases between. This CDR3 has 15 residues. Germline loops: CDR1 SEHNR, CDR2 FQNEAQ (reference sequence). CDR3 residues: CASSLAPGRTYEQYF. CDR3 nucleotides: TGTGCCAGCAGCTTAGCGCCCGGACGGACCTACGAGCAGTACTTC.

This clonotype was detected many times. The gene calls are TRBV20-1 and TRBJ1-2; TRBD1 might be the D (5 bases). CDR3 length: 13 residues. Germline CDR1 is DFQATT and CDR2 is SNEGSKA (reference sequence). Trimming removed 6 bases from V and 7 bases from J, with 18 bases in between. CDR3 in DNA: TGCAGTGCCCGGGGGTCGGTGAATGGTGGCTACACCTTC. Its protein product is CSARGSVNGGYTF.

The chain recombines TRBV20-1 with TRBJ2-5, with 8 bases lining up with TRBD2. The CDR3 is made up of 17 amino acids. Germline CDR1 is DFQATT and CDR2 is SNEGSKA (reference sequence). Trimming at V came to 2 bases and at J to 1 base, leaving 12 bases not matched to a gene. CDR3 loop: CSARLSGTRKIQETQYF. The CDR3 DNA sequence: TGCAGTGCTAGACTCTCCGGGACTAGGAAGATCCAAGAGACCCAGTACTTC.

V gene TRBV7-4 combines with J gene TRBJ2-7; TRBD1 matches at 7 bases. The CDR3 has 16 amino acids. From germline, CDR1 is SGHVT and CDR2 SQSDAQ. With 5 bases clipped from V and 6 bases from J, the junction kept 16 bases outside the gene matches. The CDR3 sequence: CASSAHPTGYACEQYF. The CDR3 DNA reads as TGTGCCAGCAGCGCCCACCCGACAGGGTATGCTTGCGAGCAGTACTTC. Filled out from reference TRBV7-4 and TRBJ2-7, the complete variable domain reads GAGVSQSPRYKVAKRGRDVALRCDSISGHVTLYWYRQTLGQGSEVLTYSQSDAQRDKSGRPSGRFSAERPERSVSTLKIQRTEQGDSAVYLCASSAHPTGYACEQYFGPGTRLTVT.

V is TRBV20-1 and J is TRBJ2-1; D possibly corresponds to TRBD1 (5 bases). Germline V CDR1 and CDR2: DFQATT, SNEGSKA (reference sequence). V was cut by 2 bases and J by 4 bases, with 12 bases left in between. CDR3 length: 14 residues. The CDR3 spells CSARTGPPYNEQFF. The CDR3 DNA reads TGCAGTGCTAGAACAGGACCGCCTTACAATGAGCAGTTCTTC.

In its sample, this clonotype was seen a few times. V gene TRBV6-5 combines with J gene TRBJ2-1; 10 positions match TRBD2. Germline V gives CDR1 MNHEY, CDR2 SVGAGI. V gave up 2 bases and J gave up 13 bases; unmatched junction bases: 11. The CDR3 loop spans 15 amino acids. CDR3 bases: TGTGCCAGCAGTTACCTGGCTAGCGGGGGCTCGTTCCAGTTCTTC. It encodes CASSYLASGGSFQFF.

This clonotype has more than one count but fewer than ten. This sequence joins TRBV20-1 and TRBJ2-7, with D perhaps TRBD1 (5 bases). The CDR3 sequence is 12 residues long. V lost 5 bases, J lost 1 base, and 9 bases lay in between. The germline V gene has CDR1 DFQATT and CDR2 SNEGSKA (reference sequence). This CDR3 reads CSAVGQSYEQYV. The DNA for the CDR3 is TGCAGTGCTGTTGGACAATCCTACGAGCAGTACGTC.

DNA of the CDR3: TGTGCCACCAGGCCCACGCCGGGACAGGGAGCCTACAATGAGCAGTTCTTC. The encoded protein is CATRPTPGQGAYNEQFF. This chain connects TRBV24-1 to TRBJ2-1; the match to TRBD1 covers 9 bases. The CDR3 covers 17 residues. Germline V CDR1 and CDR2: KGHDR, SFDVKD. V shed 7 bases, J shed 2 bases, and the junction held 11 bases outside the gene matches.